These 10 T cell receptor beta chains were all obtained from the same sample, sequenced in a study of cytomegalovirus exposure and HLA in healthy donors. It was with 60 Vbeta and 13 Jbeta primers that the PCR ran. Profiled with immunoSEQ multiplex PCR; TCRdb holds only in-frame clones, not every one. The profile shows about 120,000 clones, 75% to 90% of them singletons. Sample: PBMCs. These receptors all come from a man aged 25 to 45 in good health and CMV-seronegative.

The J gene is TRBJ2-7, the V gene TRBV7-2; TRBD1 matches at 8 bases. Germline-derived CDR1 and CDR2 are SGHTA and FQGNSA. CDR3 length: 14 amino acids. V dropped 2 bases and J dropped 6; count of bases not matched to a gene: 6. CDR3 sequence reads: CASSLRTGQGEQYF. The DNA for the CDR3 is TGTGCCAGCAGCTTAAGGACAGGGCAGGGCGAGCAGTACTTC.

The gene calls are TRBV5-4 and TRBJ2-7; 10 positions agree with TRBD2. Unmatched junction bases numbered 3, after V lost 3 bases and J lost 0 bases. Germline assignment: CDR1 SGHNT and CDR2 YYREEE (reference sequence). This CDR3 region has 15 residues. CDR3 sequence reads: CASSSASGSSYEQYF. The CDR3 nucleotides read TGTGCCAGCAGCTCCGCTAGCGGGAGCTCCTACGAGCAGTACTTC.

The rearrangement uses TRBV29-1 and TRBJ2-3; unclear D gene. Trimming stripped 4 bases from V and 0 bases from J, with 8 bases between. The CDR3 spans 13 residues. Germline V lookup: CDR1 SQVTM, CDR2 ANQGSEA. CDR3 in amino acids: CSVVRPSTDTQYF. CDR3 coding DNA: TGCAGCGTTGTGCGGCCCAGCACAGATACGCAGTATTTT.

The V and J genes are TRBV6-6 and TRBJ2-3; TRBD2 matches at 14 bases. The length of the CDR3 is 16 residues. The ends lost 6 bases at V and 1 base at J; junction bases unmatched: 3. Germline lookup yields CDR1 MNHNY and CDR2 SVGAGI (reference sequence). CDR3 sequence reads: CASRKGLAGGTDTQYF. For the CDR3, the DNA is TGTGCCAGCAGGAAGGGACTAGCGGGGGGCACAGATACGCAGTATTTT.

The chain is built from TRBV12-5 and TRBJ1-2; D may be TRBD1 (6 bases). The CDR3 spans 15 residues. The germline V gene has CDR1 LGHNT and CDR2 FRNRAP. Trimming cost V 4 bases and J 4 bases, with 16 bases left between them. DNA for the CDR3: TGTGCTAGTGGTTCCGGGACATCGACTCGCTATGGCTACACCTTC. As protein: CASGSGTSTRYGYTF.

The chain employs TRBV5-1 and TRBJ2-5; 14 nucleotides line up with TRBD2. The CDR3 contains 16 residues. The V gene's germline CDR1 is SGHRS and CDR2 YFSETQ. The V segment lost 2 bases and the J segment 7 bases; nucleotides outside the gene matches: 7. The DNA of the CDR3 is TGCGCCAGCAGCTTCCAGGGACTAGCGGGAGACGGGACCCAGTACTTC. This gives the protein CASSFQGLAGDGTQYF.

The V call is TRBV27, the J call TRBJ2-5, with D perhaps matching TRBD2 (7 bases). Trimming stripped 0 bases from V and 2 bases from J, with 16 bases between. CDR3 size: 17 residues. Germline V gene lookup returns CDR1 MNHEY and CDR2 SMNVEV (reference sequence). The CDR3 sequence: CASSLSAVRGAQETQYF. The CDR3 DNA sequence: TGTGCCAGCAGTTTATCGGCCGTCCGGGGGGCTCAAGAGACCCAGTACTTC.

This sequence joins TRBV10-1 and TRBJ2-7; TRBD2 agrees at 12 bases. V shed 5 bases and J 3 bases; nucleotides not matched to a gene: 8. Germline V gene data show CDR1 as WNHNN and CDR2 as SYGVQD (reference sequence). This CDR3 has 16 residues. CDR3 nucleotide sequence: TGCGCCAGCAGTCCGACTAGCGGGAGTGCCGTCTACGAGCAGTACTTC. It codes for CASSPTSGSAVYEQYF.

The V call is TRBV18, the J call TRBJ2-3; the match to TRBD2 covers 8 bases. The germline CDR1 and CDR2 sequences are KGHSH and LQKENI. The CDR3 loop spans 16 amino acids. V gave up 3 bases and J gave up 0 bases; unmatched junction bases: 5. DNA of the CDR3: TGTGCCAGCTCACCTATAGCGGGATCTAGCACAGATACGCAGTATTTT. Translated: CASSPIAGSSTDTQYF.

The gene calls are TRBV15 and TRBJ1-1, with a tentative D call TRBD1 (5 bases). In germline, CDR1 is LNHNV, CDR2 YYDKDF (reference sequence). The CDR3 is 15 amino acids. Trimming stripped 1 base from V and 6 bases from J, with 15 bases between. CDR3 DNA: TGTGCCACCAGCAGAGGGGGGGGGAGGGTTCCTGAAGCTTTCTTT. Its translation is CATSRGGGRVPEAFF.